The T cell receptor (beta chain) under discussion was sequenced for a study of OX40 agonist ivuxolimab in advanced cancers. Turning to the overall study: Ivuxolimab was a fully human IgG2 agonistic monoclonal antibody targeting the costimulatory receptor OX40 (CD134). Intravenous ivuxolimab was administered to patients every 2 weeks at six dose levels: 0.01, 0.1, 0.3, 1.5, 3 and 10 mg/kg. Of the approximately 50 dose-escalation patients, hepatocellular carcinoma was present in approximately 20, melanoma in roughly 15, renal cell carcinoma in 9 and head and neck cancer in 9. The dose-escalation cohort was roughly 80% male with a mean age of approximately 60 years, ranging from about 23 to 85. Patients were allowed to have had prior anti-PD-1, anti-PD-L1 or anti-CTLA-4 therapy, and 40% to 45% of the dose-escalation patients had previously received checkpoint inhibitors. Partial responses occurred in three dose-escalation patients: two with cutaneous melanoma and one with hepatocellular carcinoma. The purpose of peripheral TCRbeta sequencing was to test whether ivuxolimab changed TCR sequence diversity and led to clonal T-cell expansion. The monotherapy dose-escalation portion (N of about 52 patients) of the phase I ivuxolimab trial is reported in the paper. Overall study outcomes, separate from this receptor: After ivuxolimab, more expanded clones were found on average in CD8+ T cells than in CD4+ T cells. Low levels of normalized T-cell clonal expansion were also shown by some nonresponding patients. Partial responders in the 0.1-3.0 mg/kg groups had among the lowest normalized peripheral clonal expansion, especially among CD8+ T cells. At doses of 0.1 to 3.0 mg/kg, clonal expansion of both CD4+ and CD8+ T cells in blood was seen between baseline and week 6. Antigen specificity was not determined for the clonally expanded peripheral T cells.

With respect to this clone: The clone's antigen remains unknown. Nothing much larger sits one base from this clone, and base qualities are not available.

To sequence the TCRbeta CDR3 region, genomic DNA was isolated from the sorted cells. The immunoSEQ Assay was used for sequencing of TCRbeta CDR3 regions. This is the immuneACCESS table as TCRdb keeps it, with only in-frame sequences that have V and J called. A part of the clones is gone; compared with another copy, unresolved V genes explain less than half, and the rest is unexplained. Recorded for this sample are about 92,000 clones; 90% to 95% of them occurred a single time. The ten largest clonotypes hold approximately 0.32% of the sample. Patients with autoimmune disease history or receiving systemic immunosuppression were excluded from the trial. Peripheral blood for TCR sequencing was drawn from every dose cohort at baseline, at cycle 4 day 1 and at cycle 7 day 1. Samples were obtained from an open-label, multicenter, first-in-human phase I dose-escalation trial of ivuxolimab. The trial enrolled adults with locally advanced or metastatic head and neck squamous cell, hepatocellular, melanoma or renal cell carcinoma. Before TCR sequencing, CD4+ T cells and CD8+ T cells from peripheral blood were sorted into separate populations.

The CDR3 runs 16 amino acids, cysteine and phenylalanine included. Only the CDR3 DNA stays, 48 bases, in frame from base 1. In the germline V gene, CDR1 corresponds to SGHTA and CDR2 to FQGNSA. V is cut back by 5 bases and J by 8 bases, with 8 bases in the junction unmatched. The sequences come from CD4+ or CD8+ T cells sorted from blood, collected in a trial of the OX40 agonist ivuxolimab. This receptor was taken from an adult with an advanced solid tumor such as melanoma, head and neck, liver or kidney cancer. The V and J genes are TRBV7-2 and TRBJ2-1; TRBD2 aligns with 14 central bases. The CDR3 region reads CASSTRLAGGRDEQFF. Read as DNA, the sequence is TGTGCCAGCAGCACAAGACTAGCGGGAGGGAGGGATGAGCAGTTCTTC.